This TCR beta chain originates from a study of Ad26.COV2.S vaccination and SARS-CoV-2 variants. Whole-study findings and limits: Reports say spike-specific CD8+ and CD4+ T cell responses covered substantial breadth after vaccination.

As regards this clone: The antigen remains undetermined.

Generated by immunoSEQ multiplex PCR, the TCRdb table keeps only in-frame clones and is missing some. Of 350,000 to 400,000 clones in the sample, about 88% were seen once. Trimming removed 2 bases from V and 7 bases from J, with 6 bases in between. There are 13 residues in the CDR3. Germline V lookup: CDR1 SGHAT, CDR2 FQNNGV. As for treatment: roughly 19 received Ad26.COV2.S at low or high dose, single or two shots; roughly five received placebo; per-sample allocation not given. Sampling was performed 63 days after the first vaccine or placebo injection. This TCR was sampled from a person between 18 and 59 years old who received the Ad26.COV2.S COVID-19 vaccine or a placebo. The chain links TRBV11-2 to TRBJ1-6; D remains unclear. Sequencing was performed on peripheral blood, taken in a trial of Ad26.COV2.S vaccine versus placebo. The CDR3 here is CASSLTGNSPLHF. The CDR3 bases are TGTGCCAGCAGCTTAACCGGCAATTCACCCCTCCACTTT. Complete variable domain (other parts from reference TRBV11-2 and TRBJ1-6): EAGVAQSPRYKIIEKRQSVAFWCNPISGHATLYWYQQILGQGPKLLIQFQNNGVVDDSQLPKDRFSAERLKGVDSTLKIQPAKLEDSAVYLCASSLTGNSPLHFGNGTRLTVT.